This T cell receptor beta chain is drawn from a study of PD-1 blockade in mismatch repair-deficient tumors (dated by TCRdb to about 2017). The study in broad terms: Between late 2013 and 2016, the trial enrolled 86 consecutive patients with 11 to 12 mismatch repair-deficient cancer types, every one of whom had been previously treated and was progressing. Tumor-associated T cell clones were tracked in the peripheral blood of patients responding to PD-1 blockade by deep sequencing of TCR CDR3 regions. Study-wide findings and limitations: After pembrolizumab, tumor-resident clones, which were often undetectable in blood before treatment, expanded rapidly and then contracted, generally ahead of radiologic responses.

CDR1 and CDR2, per the germline V gene (reference sequence), are LNHDA and SQIVND. The CDR3 runs 15 amino acids, cysteine and phenylalanine included. Only the CDR3 part of the read is kept: 45 bases, read in frame from the first base. For this chain, trimming is 5 bases at the V end and 4 bases at the J end, and the number of junction bases without a gene match is 7. In light of the paper, this sample's time point label describes: peripheral blood before pembrolizumab. Mismatch repair deficiency in every enrolled patient was established by polymerase chain reaction or immunohistochemistry. A few patients who responded to pembrolizumab therapy underwent TCR sequencing. The phase II trial prospectively tested pembrolizumab PD-1 blockade in advanced mismatch repair-deficient cancers regardless of tissue of origin. Peripheral blood T cell samples were gathered serially, both before PD-1 blockade started and at multiple time points afterward. The timing of each blood sample was reported as weeks after the first dose of pembrolizumab.

On this clone itself: Which antigen it targets is not known. No much larger clonotype is one base removed from it; base qualities were not supplied.

Preparation of the library involved the immunoSEQ multiplex PCR assay. TCRdb stores this immuneACCESS table with in-frame sequences only. Part of the clones is absent; in the studies checked, under half of the shortfall reflects unresolved V genes, and no reason is known for the rest. This sample lists roughly 48,000 clones; 77% were detected once. Clones ranked in the top ten supply 2.5% to 4% of the sample. This sequence originates from an adult with mismatch repair-deficient cancer. Here the chain combines TRBV19 and TRBJ1-4, and 7 bases in between align with TRBD1. The material sequenced was PBMCs, taken before pembrolizumab treatment. The CDR3 loop reads CASSPGQTSNEKLFF. The nucleotide sequence reads TGTGCCAGTAGTCCGGGACAGACCAGTAATGAAAAACTGTTTTTT.